The TCR beta chain described here comes from a study of early T cells in non-severe SARS-CoV-2 infection. Germline V gene sequence: CDR1 SGHDN, CDR2 FVKESK. This CDR3 has 19 amino acids. Losses at the gene ends were 3 bases for V and 1 base for J; bases not matched to a gene: 6. Individual cDNA molecules each received unique molecular identifiers attached to them. TCRdb redid the calling of the 5' RACE reads with MiXCR, one entry per CDR3 protein. The sample yields tens of thousands of distinct CDR3 sequences, 9% to 15% seen once. Turning to this clonotype: Antigen specificity is unknown.

Points from the study as a whole: VDJdb matching skewed toward anti-spike CD8 responses, missing private and CD4 specificities.

Material: whole blood. This sequence joins TRBV14 and TRBJ2-4; 16 bases line up with TRBD2. This receptor was obtained from an adult who was a healthcare worker with PCR-confirmed SARS-CoV-2 infection or an uninfected control (not recorded which). CDR3 amino acids: CASSHLGLAGGPAKNIQYF. The DNA for the CDR3 is TGTGCCAGCAGCCATCTGGGACTAGCGGGGGGGCCCGCCAAAAACATTCAGTACTTC.